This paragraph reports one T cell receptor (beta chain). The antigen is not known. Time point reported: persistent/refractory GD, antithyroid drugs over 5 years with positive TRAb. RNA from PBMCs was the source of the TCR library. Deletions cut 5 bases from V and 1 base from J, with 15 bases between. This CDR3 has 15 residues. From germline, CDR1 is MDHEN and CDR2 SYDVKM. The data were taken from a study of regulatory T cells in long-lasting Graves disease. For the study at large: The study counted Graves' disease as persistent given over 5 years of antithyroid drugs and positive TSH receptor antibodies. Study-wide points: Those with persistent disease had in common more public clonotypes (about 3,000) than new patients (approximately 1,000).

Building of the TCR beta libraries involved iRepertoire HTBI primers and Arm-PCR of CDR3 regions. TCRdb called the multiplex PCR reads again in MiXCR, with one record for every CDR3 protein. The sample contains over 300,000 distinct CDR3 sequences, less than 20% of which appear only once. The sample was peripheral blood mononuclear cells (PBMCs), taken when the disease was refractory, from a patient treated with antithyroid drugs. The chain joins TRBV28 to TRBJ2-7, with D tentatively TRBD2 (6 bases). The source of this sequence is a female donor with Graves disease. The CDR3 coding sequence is TGTGCCAGCAGTGACTCTCTAGCGTCATCCTACGAGCAGTACTTC. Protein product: CASSDSLASSYEQYF.